This T cell receptor beta chain was sequenced for a study of blood T cell repertoires in COVID-19. At the level of the study: Sites in the United States, Italy and Spain provided acute and convalescent COVID-19 samples. T cells, B-cell-depleted T cells, or PBMCs supplied cDNA or gDNA.

In the original processing: Amplified reference gene primers provided the basis for estimating nucleated cell counts. Produced via immunoSEQ multiplex PCR; TCRdb's table is partial and in-frame only. V and J calls plus clone size are reproduced from that table; the DNA served to infer D and trimming. The sample includes 150,000 or so clones, approximately 85% seen only once; the top ten take under 0.8%. Germline CDR1 and CDR2: KGHDR and SFDVKD. CDR3 length: 15 residues. Trimming pared 3 bases from V and 4 bases from J, leaving 14 bases between. Seattle patients were enrolled during active infection and followed longitudinally.

The chain uses TRBV24-1 and TRBJ1-2; D is unclear. Sequenced sample: peripheral blood. The TCR was taken from a man in his sixties with COVID-19, enrolled during active disease. The CDR3 region is CATSDPRSASYGYTF. CDR3 DNA sequence: TGTGCCACCAGTGATCCTAGATCAGCCTCCTATGGCTACACCTTC.